Listed below are T cell receptor beta chains from one sample, sequenced in a study of blood T cell repertoires in COVID-19. Sequencing was performed with immunoSEQ multiplex PCR; in TCRdb, only in-frame clones are kept and a portion is missing. The sample shows some 370,000 clones, 90% of them seen only once. The sample consisted of peripheral blood. The receptors originated from a man between 18 and 35 years old with active or convalescent COVID-19. The CDR3 runs from the conserved cysteine through the conserved F or W. Each record gives: V gene, J gene, D gene, clone size, CDR3 length, CDR3 DNA, CDR3 protein. D genes are given only for firm matches. Clone size appears in some rows only: once, few, many, or a class for an expanded clone.

V gene: TRBV3-1/TRBV3-2
J gene: TRBJ1-2
D gene: TRBD1
clone size: .
CDR3 length: 15
CDR3 DNA: TGTGCCAGCAGCCAAGCCGGGACAGGGTTCTATGGCTACACCTTC
CDR3 protein: CASSQAGTGFYGYTF

V gene: TRBV4-3
J gene: TRBJ2-3
D gene: TRBD2
clone size: .
CDR3 length: 17
CDR3 DNA: TGCGCCAGCAGCCAAGGGGGCGGGGGAGTCTTCACAGATACGCAGTATTTT
CDR3 protein: CASSQGGGGVFTDTQYF

V gene: TRBV6-5
J gene: TRBJ1-3
D gene: .
clone size: .
CDR3 length: 16
CDR3 DNA: TGTGCCAGCAGTTACAATAAGGGGGTTTCTGGAAACACCATATATTTT
CDR3 protein: CASSYNKGVSGNTIYF

V gene: TRBV10-3
J gene: TRBJ2-7
D gene: TRBD1
clone size: .
CDR3 length: 13
CDR3 DNA: TGTGCCATCAGCGACGTACAGGGGTCCGAGCAGTACTTC
CDR3 protein: CAISDVQGSEQYF

V gene: TRBV19
J gene: TRBJ1-1
D gene: .
clone size: .
CDR3 length: 12
CDR3 DNA: TGTGCCAGTAGTATAGGTGGCAGTGAAGCTTTCTTT
CDR3 protein: CASSIGGSEAFF

V gene: TRBV5-1
J gene: TRBJ2-3
D gene: .
clone size: .
CDR3 length: 14
CDR3 DNA: TGCGCCAGCAGCTCCAGGGGTAGTACAGATACGCAGTATTTT
CDR3 protein: CASSSRGSTDTQYF

V gene: TRBV9
J gene: TRBJ2-1
D gene: TRBD2
clone size: .
CDR3 length: 15
CDR3 DNA: TGTGCCAGCAGCGTAGGGCCTAGCGGGAGCTATGAGCAGTTCTTC
CDR3 protein: CASSVGPSGSYEQFF

V gene: TRBV6-5
J gene: TRBJ1-2
D gene: .
clone size: .
CDR3 length: 15
CDR3 DNA: TGTGCCAGCAGTTATCTAAAGACAGACTTCTATGGCTACACCTTC
CDR3 protein: CASSYLKTDFYGYTF

V gene: TRBV7-2
J gene: TRBJ1-5
D gene: TRBD1
clone size: .
CDR3 length: 17
CDR3 DNA: TGTGCCAGCAGCTTAGTCACGGACAGGGAAAGCAATCAGCCCCAGCATTTT
CDR3 protein: CASSLVTDRESNQPQHF

V gene: TRBV6-8
J gene: TRBJ2-7
D gene: TRBD1
clone size: .
CDR3 length: 15
CDR3 DNA: TGTGCCAGCAGTTACCTCGGACAGGGGGCCTCCGAGCAGTACTTC
CDR3 protein: CASSYLGQGASEQYF

V gene: TRBV29-1
J gene: TRBJ1-2
D gene: .
clone size: .
CDR3 length: 14
CDR3 DNA: TGCAGCGTTGAAGACAGGGAGGTCGACTATGGCTACACCTTC
CDR3 protein: CSVEDREVDYGYTF

V gene: TRBV5-1
J gene: TRBJ1-1
D gene: TRBD1
clone size: .
CDR3 length: 17
CDR3 DNA: TGCGCCAGCAGCTACGCCTCGGGACAGGGAAACAACACTGAAGCTTTCTTT
CDR3 protein: CASSYASGQGNNTEAFF

V gene: TRBV6-5
J gene: TRBJ2-5
D gene: .
clone size: .
CDR3 length: 13
CDR3 DNA: TGTGCCAGCAAAAGGGATCGGGGTGAGACCCAGTACTTC
CDR3 protein: CASKRDRGETQYF

V gene: TRBV6-5
J gene: TRBJ2-7
D gene: .
clone size: .
CDR3 length: 11
CDR3 DNA: TGTGCCAGCGAGGCCAATTACGAGCAGTACTTC
CDR3 protein: CASEANYEQYF

V gene: TRBV7-2
J gene: TRBJ1-3
D gene: .
clone size: .
CDR3 length: 16
CDR3 DNA: TGTGCCAGCAGACTGGGGCCGAGAAGCTCTGGAAACACCATATATTTT
CDR3 protein: CASRLGPRSSGNTIYF

V gene: TRBV18
J gene: TRBJ1-3
D gene: TRBD1
clone size: .
CDR3 length: 17
CDR3 DNA: TGTGCCAGCTCACCACCAGTGGGACAGTTCTCTGGAAACACCATATATTTT
CDR3 protein: CASSPPVGQFSGNTIYF

V gene: TRBV5-6
J gene: TRBJ1-5
D gene: .
clone size: .
CDR3 length: 16
CDR3 DNA: TGTGCCAGCAGCTTGTATGTCCAGGGGTCCAATCAGCCCCAGCATTTT
CDR3 protein: CASSLYVQGSNQPQHF

V gene: TRBV3-1/TRBV3-2
J gene: TRBJ1-6
D gene: .
clone size: once
CDR3 length: 17
CDR3 DNA: TGTGCCAGCAGCCAAGATGGCAGGGCCTCCTATAATTCACCCCTCCACTTT
CDR3 protein: CASSQDGRASYNSPLHF

V gene: TRBV4-1
J gene: TRBJ2-1
D gene: TRBD2
clone size: .
CDR3 length: 18
CDR3 DNA: TGCGCCAGCGATTCAGGGGGACTAGCGGGAGGGTTGGCCAATGAGCAGTTCTTC
CDR3 protein: CASDSGGLAGGLANEQFF

V gene: TRBV1
J gene: TRBJ2-1
D gene: .
clone size: .
CDR3 length: 15
CDR3 DNA: TGCACCAGCAGCCAAGGGAGGAGCTCCTACAATGAGCAGTTCTTC
CDR3 protein: CTSSQGRSSYNEQFF

V gene: TRBV30
J gene: TRBJ1-2
D gene: TRBD1
clone size: .
CDR3 length: 13
CDR3 DNA: TGTGCCTGGAGTTGGGACAGCCTCCGGGGCTACACCTTC
CDR3 protein: CAWSWDSLRGYTF

V gene: TRBV5-5
J gene: TRBJ1-2
D gene: .
clone size: .
CDR3 length: 11
CDR3 DNA: TGTGCCAGCAGCTTCTACGCGGGCTACACCTTC
CDR3 protein: CASSFYAGYTF

V gene: TRBV19
J gene: TRBJ1-5
D gene: .
clone size: .
CDR3 length: 16
CDR3 DNA: TGTGCCAGTAGTATTCTTTTTCAGGGAACCGAACAGCCCCAGCATTTT
CDR3 protein: CASSILFQGTEQPQHF

V gene: TRBV6-5
J gene: TRBJ1-2
D gene: TRBD1
clone size: .
CDR3 length: 13
CDR3 DNA: TGTGCCAGCGGGGACAGACCTAACTATGGCTACACCTTC
CDR3 protein: CASGDRPNYGYTF

V gene: TRBV7-3
J gene: TRBJ1-6
D gene: TRBD1
clone size: .
CDR3 length: 21
CDR3 DNA: TGTGCCAGCAGCCCTACTACCCGGACAGGGGGCCTAAGGTCCTATAATTCACCCCTCCACTTT
CDR3 protein: CASSPTTRTGGLRSYNSPLHF

V gene: TRBV7-2
J gene: TRBJ2-7
D gene: .
clone size: .
CDR3 length: 13
CDR3 DNA: TGTGCCAGCAGCTTAGCGGCCCTCTACGAGCAGTACTTC
CDR3 protein: CASSLAALYEQYF

V gene: TRBV6-5
J gene: TRBJ1-1
D gene: TRBD1
clone size: .
CDR3 length: 13
CDR3 DNA: TGTGCCAGCAGTCGACAGGGTGGCACTGAAGCTTTCTTT
CDR3 protein: CASSRQGGTEAFF

V gene: TRBV7-9
J gene: TRBJ2-5
D gene: TRBD2
clone size: .
CDR3 length: 16
CDR3 DNA: TGTGCCAGCAGCTTAGATTTGGGTCGGGGGGGAGAGACCCAGTACTTC
CDR3 protein: CASSLDLGRGGETQYF

V gene: TRBV4-2
J gene: TRBJ2-2
D gene: TRBD1
clone size: .
CDR3 length: 15
CDR3 DNA: TGTGCCAGCAGCCACGGGACAGCGAACACCGGGGAGCTGTTTTTT
CDR3 protein: CASSHGTANTGELFF

V gene: TRBV27
J gene: TRBJ2-1
D gene: .
clone size: .
CDR3 length: 14
CDR3 DNA: TGTGCCAGCAGTTTGTACAGCCTAAACAATGAGCAGTTCTTC
CDR3 protein: CASSLYSLNNEQFF

V gene: TRBV2
J gene: TRBJ2-3
D gene: .
clone size: .
CDR3 length: 14
CDR3 DNA: TGTGCCAGCCGCCTGGGCCCTAGCACAGATACGCAGTATTTT
CDR3 protein: CASRLGPSTDTQYF

V gene: TRBV27
J gene: TRBJ1-6
D gene: .
clone size: .
CDR3 length: 13
CDR3 DNA: TGTGCCAGCAGGGAAGGAGCTAATTCACCCCTCCACTTT
CDR3 protein: CASREGANSPLHF

V gene: TRBV20-1
J gene: TRBJ1-4
D gene: .
clone size: .
CDR3 length: 13
CDR3 DNA: TGCAGTGCTAGTACAGGAAGGAATGAAAAACTGTTTTTT
CDR3 protein: CSASTGRNEKLFF

V gene: TRBV19
J gene: TRBJ2-7
D gene: .
clone size: .
CDR3 length: 11
CDR3 DNA: TGTGCCAGTAGGGCAGGTTACGAGCAGTACTTC
CDR3 protein: CASRAGYEQYF

V gene: TRBV19
J gene: TRBJ2-1
D gene: TRBD2
clone size: .
CDR3 length: 14
CDR3 DNA: TGTGCCAGTAGTATAAGCGGGAGAAGGAATGAGCAGTTCTTC
CDR3 protein: CASSISGRRNEQFF

V gene: TRBV4-1
J gene: TRBJ2-7
D gene: .
clone size: .
CDR3 length: 16
CDR3 DNA: TGCGCCAGCAGCCAAGGTAAGGACAACCTAGTCTACGAGCAGTACTTC
CDR3 protein: CASSQGKDNLVYEQYF

V gene: TRBV7-2
J gene: TRBJ1-5
D gene: .
clone size: .
CDR3 length: 15
CDR3 DNA: TGTGCCAGCAGCACAAGACAGCGGGGCAATCAGCCCCAGCATTTT
CDR3 protein: CASSTRQRGNQPQHF

V gene: TRBV9
J gene: TRBJ1-3
D gene: .
clone size: .
CDR3 length: 15
CDR3 DNA: TGTGCCAGCAGCGTAGGGTACAGCTCTGGAAACACCATATATTTT
CDR3 protein: CASSVGYSSGNTIYF

V gene: TRBV10-3
J gene: TRBJ2-7
D gene: .
clone size: .
CDR3 length: 11
CDR3 DNA: TGTGCCACTAAGGGGGCCTACGAGCAGTACTTC
CDR3 protein: CATKGAYEQYF

V gene: TRBV5-4
J gene: TRBJ2-1
D gene: TRBD2
clone size: .
CDR3 length: 16
CDR3 DNA: TGTGCCAGCAGCCCGTGGACTAGCGGGAGCCACAATGAGCAGTTCTTC
CDR3 protein: CASSPWTSGSHNEQFF

V gene: TRBV28
J gene: TRBJ1-2
D gene: TRBD1
clone size: few
CDR3 length: 15
CDR3 DNA: TGTGCCAGCAAGACTCCGGGACAGGGGGGTTGGGGCTACACCTTC
CDR3 protein: CASKTPGQGGWGYTF

V gene: TRBV6-6
J gene: TRBJ1-4
D gene: TRBD1
clone size: .
CDR3 length: 16
CDR3 DNA: TGTGCCAGCAGCCAAGGGGGCCTCTCACCTAATGAAAAACTGTTTTTT
CDR3 protein: CASSQGGLSPNEKLFF

V gene: TRBV12-3/TRBV12-4
J gene: TRBJ2-7
D gene: .
clone size: .
CDR3 length: 13
CDR3 DNA: TGTGCCAGCAGCCCGCACAACTCCTACGAGCAGTACTTC
CDR3 protein: CASSPHNSYEQYF

V gene: TRBV7-7
J gene: TRBJ1-4
D gene: .
clone size: many
CDR3 length: 15
CDR3 DNA: TGTGCCAGCAGCTTAAATTCAGGCTTTAATGAAAAACTGTTTTTT
CDR3 protein: CASSLNSGFNEKLFF

V gene: TRBV6-5
J gene: TRBJ2-7
D gene: .
clone size: .
CDR3 length: 14
CDR3 DNA: TGTGCCAGCAGGATGGTGCTAAACGGTCACGAGCAGTACTTC
CDR3 protein: CASRMVLNGHEQYF

V gene: TRBV18
J gene: TRBJ1-2
D gene: TRBD1
clone size: .
CDR3 length: 17
CDR3 DNA: TGTGCCAGCTCACCGGACAGGGGGCGCTTAGTTAACTATGGCTACACCTTC
CDR3 protein: CASSPDRGRLVNYGYTF

V gene: TRBV6-5
J gene: TRBJ1-2
D gene: TRBD1
clone size: .
CDR3 length: 15
CDR3 DNA: TGTGCCAGCACTCCCACACGGGACAGGGAGTCTGGCTACACCTTC
CDR3 protein: CASTPTRDRESGYTF

V gene: TRBV5-1
J gene: TRBJ1-2
D gene: .
clone size: .
CDR3 length: 14
CDR3 DNA: TGCGCCAGCAGAAGGGGCATTGGGGACTATGGCTACACCTTC
CDR3 protein: CASRRGIGDYGYTF

V gene: TRBV19
J gene: TRBJ2-2
D gene: TRBD1
clone size: .
CDR3 length: 16
CDR3 DNA: TGTGCCAGTAGTACAGGACAGGGATTTGACACCGGGGAGCTGTTTTTT
CDR3 protein: CASSTGQGFDTGELFF

V gene: TRBV6-5
J gene: TRBJ1-2
D gene: .
clone size: .
CDR3 length: 13
CDR3 DNA: TGTGCCAGCAGGAAGGGGCAGTCCTATGGCTACACCTTC
CDR3 protein: CASRKGQSYGYTF

V gene: TRBV5-6
J gene: TRBJ2-2
D gene: TRBD1
clone size: .
CDR3 length: 15
CDR3 DNA: TGTGCCAGCAGCCCTGGGACAGGGAACACCGGGGAGCTGTTTTTT
CDR3 protein: CASSPGTGNTGELFF

V gene: TRBV12-3/TRBV12-4
J gene: TRBJ2-7
D gene: TRBD1
clone size: .
CDR3 length: 13
CDR3 DNA: TGTGCCAGCAGCAAGGGACAGGGCTACGAGCAGTACTTC
CDR3 protein: CASSKGQGYEQYF

V gene: TRBV7-2
J gene: TRBJ1-6
D gene: .
clone size: .
CDR3 length: 14
CDR3 DNA: TGTGCCAGCAGCCGGGACAACCCGGGTTCACCCCTCCACTTT
CDR3 protein: CASSRDNPGSPLHF

V gene: TRBV10-1
J gene: TRBJ1-5
D gene: .
clone size: once
CDR3 length: 16
CDR3 DNA: TGCGCCAGCAGCCGTGTAGCCGTTTATAGCAATCAGCCCCAGCATTTT
CDR3 protein: CASSRVAVYSNQPQHF

V gene: TRBV4-1
J gene: TRBJ1-2
D gene: .
clone size: once
CDR3 length: 12
CDR3 DNA: TGCGCCAGCAGCCTGACAGGCTATGGCTACACCTTC
CDR3 protein: CASSLTGYGYTF

V gene: TRBV14
J gene: TRBJ2-3
D gene: .
clone size: .
CDR3 length: 16
CDR3 DNA: TGTGCCAGCTCCCAAGCTCTCGGACTTAGCACAGATACGCAGTATTTT
CDR3 protein: CASSQALGLSTDTQYF

V gene: TRBV11-3
J gene: TRBJ1-1
D gene: .
clone size: .
CDR3 length: 12
CDR3 DNA: TGTGCCAGCAGCTTGAGTGGTCGTGTAGCTTTCTTT
CDR3 protein: CASSLSGRVAFF

V gene: TRBV6-5
J gene: TRBJ1-4
D gene: TRBD1
clone size: .
CDR3 length: 15
CDR3 DNA: TGTGCCAGCAGTTCATACCAGGGGGCTAATGAAAAACTGTTTTTT
CDR3 protein: CASSSYQGANEKLFF

V gene: TRBV6-5
J gene: TRBJ2-7
D gene: TRBD1
clone size: .
CDR3 length: 15
CDR3 DNA: TGTGCCAGCAGGACCGGGACAGGGATTGTCTACGAGCAGTACTTC
CDR3 protein: CASRTGTGIVYEQYF

V gene: TRBV7-7
J gene: TRBJ2-1
D gene: TRBD1
clone size: .
CDR3 length: 16
CDR3 DNA: TGTGCCAGCAGCCCCCGACAGGGGACCTCCTACAATGAGCAGTTCTTC
CDR3 protein: CASSPRQGTSYNEQFF